This T cell receptor beta chain was obtained from a study of cytomegalovirus exposure and HLA in healthy donors. Study conclusions and caveats: Among CMV-associated TCR beta chains, most appeared HLA-restricted in a later analysis. Analyses of presence/absence relied on an assumption of roughly uniform sequencing depth across donors.

Germline CDR1 is SGHDT and CDR2 is YYEEEE. V shed 0 bases and J 2 bases; nucleotides not matched to a gene: 4. The CDR3 covers 15 residues. It was with 60 Vbeta and 13 Jbeta primers that the PCR ran. Only in-frame clones appear in the TCRdb table, and some are missing; sequencing was by immunoSEQ multiplex PCR. The table has 130,000 or so clones, around 70% seen once. Comment on this clone: Its antigen is as yet unknown.

Specimen: PBMCs. The clonotype comes from a man in his forties or fifties in good health and CMV-seropositive. V usage is TRBV5-6 and J usage is TRBJ2-7; TRBD1 matches 8 bases. The CDR3 protein is CASSLVGQGAYEQYF. The CDR3 nucleotides read TGTGCCAGCAGCTTGGTTGGACAGGGAGCCTACGAGCAGTACTTC.